The next 15 T cell receptor beta chains were all read from a single sample in a study of Graves' ophthalmopathy and Graves' hyperthyroidism. Amplification targeted the TCR beta CDR3 regions, with RNA transcripts as the source material. Investigators did first-round RT-PCR with HTBI primers, then second-round multiplex PCR. TCRdb re-called the multiplex PCR reads through MiXCR, storing one row per CDR3 protein. The data contain 200,000 to 250,000 distinct CDR3 sequences, roughly 27% of them singletons. The sample consisted of peripheral blood. Receptor source: a man over 45 with Graves' ophthalmopathy.

This clonotype was recorded many times. The rearrangement links TRBV27 to TRBJ2-7; D is ambiguous. V gave up 3 bases and J gave up 2 bases, with 11 bases separating them. CDR3 length: 14 residues. Germline CDR1 and CDR2: MNHEY and SMNVEV (reference sequence). The CDR3 loop reads CASSFRTGPYEQYF. In DNA, the CDR3 is TGTGCCAGCAGTTTTCGGACGGGTCCCTACGAGCAGTACTTC.

This clonotype was detected ten times or more. V and J are TRBV6-2 or TRBV6-3 and TRBJ2-7, with 9 positions matching TRBD2. Germline V gene lookup returns CDR1 MNHEY and CDR2 SVGEGT. CDR3 size: 14 residues. V shed 4 bases, J shed 3 bases, and the junction held 4 bases outside the gene matches. The CDR3 sequence is CASSSAGGLYEQYF. As DNA, the CDR3 is TGTGCCAGCAGTTCAGCGGGAGGACTCTACGAGCAGTACTTC.

This clonotype occurred many times. V gene TRBV15 combines with J gene TRBJ2-6; D ambiguous. The CDR3 has 15 amino acids. Trimming left V 0 bases short and J 0 bases short, with 3 bases between. CDR1 is LNHNV and CDR2 is YYDKDF in the germline V gene (reference sequence). CDR3 sequence (DNA): TGTGCCACCAGCAGAGATCGCTCTGGGGCCAACGTCCTGACTTTC. Translated: CATSRDRSGANVLTF.

The sample holds many counts of this clonotype. This chain connects TRBV2 to TRBJ1-5; maybe TRBD1 (5 bases). The CDR3 extends over 15 amino acids. Germline CDR1 reads SNHLY; CDR2 reads FYNNEI. V was clipped by 5 bases and J by 7 bases, with 18 bases between them. Written as DNA, the CDR3 is TGTGCCAGCAGTTCTCTAATAGGGGCGCGGCAGCCCCAGCATTTT. Protein sequence: CASSSLIGARQPQHF.

This clonotype has at least ten counts. CDR3 loop: CASSLEPSGRGETQYF. The CDR3 coding sequence is TGTGCCAGCAGCTTAGAACCCTCGGGCAGGGGAGAGACCCAGTACTTC. The chain couples TRBV7-8 to TRBJ2-5; tentatively, D is TRBD1 (6 bases). The V gene lost 1 base and the J gene lost 4 bases, with 16 bases spanning the gap. The CDR3 covers 16 residues. Germline V gene data show CDR1 as SGHVS and CDR2 as FQNEAQ.

This clonotype came up many times. CDR3 sequence: CASSSQDRLPNSPLHF. The CDR3 DNA reads TGTGCCAGCAGCTCCCAGGACAGACTCCCTAATTCACCCCTCCACTTT. The rearrangement joins TRBV7-2 to TRBJ1-6; D might be TRBD1 (6 bases). This CDR3 has 16 amino acids. Germline CDR1 and CDR2: SGHTA and FQGNSA. Trimming cost V 4 bases and J 6 bases, with 16 bases left between them.

This clonotype was counted once. The J gene is TRBJ1-5, the V gene TRBV6-1; D may be TRBD1 (5 bases). This CDR3 is built from 15 residues. The germline CDR1 and CDR2 sequences are MNHNS and SASEGT. V lost 2 bases, J lost 2 bases, and 10 bases lay in between. CDR3 coding DNA: TGTGCCAGCAGTGAACGGGGGGGAGGCAATCAGCCCCAGCATTTT. Translated, it gives CASSERGGGNQPQHF.

This clonotype was found many times. The rearrangement uses TRBV11-2 and TRBJ2-5; D is unresolved. The CDR3 is 14 residues long. Germline lookup yields CDR1 SGHAT and CDR2 FQNNGV. Trimming cost V 3 bases and J 1 base, with 9 bases left between them. CDR3 in DNA: TGTGCCAGCAGCTTCGGTACTGTCCAAGAGACCCAGTACTTC. This encodes CASSFGTVQETQYF.

The chain recombines TRBV6-1 with TRBJ1-6; 7 nucleotides line up with TRBD1. Germline V gives CDR1 MNHNS, CDR2 SASEGT. This CDR3 is built from 16 residues. The trim removed 5 bases at V and 3 bases at J, leaving 7 bases unmatched. The CDR3 protein is CASSTGTEVYNSPLHF. The CDR3 DNA reads TGTGCCAGCAGTACCGGGACAGAAGTCTATAATTCACCCCTCCACTTT.

This clonotype has at least ten counts. The genes are TRBV4-1 and TRBJ1-6, with D perhaps matching TRBD1 (6 bases). The V gene lost 0 bases and the J gene lost 8 bases, with 14 bases spanning the gap. The CDR3 sequence is 16 residues long. Germline V gene lookup returns CDR1 MGHRA and CDR2 YSYEKL. The CDR3 loop reads CASSQEGRGRDSPLHF. The CDR3 coding sequence is TGCGCCAGCAGCCAAGAAGGAAGGGGGAGAGATTCACCCCTCCACTTT.

Many counts were recorded for this clonotype. The chain carries TRBV6-5 and TRBJ1-6; D gene uncertain. CDR3 length equals 16 residues. Germline V gives CDR1 MNHEY, CDR2 SVGAGI. V lost 7 bases and J lost 0, with 13 bases in between. The CDR3: CASTKDPSSYNSPLHF. The DNA for the CDR3 is TGTGCCAGCACCAAAGACCCTAGCTCCTATAATTCACCCCTCCACTTT.

There are many counts of this clonotype. The genes are TRBV6-5 and TRBJ2-5; D is possibly TRBD1 or TRBD2 (6 bases each). The CDR3 loop spans 13 amino acids. Deletions cut 7 bases from V and 5 bases from J, with 14 bases between. Germline CDR1 and CDR2: MNHEY and SVGAGI. CDR3 DNA: TGTGCCAGCACCCCCGGGGGCGCTGAGACCCAGTACTTC. As protein: CASTPGGAETQYF.

This clonotype has ten or more counts. The chain couples TRBV15 to TRBJ1-5; TRBD1 matches at 10 bases. In germline, CDR1 is LNHNV, CDR2 YYDKDF (reference sequence). This CDR3 comprises 15 residues. V was clipped by 0 bases and J by 9 bases; unmatched bases: 5. This CDR3 reads CATSRDGTGVAPQHF. The CDR3 DNA is TGTGCCACCAGCAGAGATGGGACAGGGGTCGCGCCCCAGCATTTT.

This clonotype appeared many times. J is TRBJ2-2 and V is TRBV7-2; 8 bases line up with TRBD1. The V gene end was trimmed by 4 bases and the J gene end by 5 bases; junction bases not matched to a gene: 6. The CDR3 extends over 15 amino acids. Germline assignment: CDR1 SGHTA and CDR2 FQGNSA. The CDR3, as DNA: TGTGCCAGCAGCTCTCGACAGGGGATGACCGGGGAGCTGTTTTTT. Encoded protein: CASSSRQGMTGELFF.

This sequence joins TRBV6-2 or TRBV6-3 and TRBJ1-5; tentatively, D is TRBD1 (5 bases). Trimming shortened V by 5 bases and J by 10 bases, and 18 bases separated the two germline ends. The CDR3 loop spans 14 amino acids. CDR1 is MNHEY, CDR2 SVGEGT, per germline. CDR3 DNA sequence: TGTGCCAGCAGTCTCGGGACGGCAAAGGGACCCCAGCATTTT. It codes for CASSLGTAKGPQHF.